The sequence of this T cell receptor beta chain was determined in a study of blood T cell repertoires in COVID-19. The overall study: The analysed material was cDNA or gDNA that came from T cells, B-cell-depleted T cells, or PBMCs.

From germline, CDR1 is SEHNR and CDR2 FQNEAQ (reference sequence). V lost 1 base and J lost 3; bases outside the gene matches: 10. This CDR3 has 17 amino acids. Authors' methods: Quantification of nucleated cells was approximated via reference gene primer amplification. Measured with immunoSEQ multiplex PCR; TCRdb has only the in-frame clones, and not every one. The V and J calls and clone size were taken over from that table, and D and trimming were inferred from the DNA. The data contain roughly 180,000 clones, around 82% of them singletons. Sequenced: PBMCs or T cells enriched from blood (not recorded which). This chain joins TRBV7-9 and TRBJ1-1; 8 positions match TRBD1. The sequence derives from a man aged 35-49 years who had recovered from COVID-19. The CDR3 region has the DNA TGTGCCAGCAGCTTAGGGTTAGGCAGGGGGCGCGACACTGAAGCTTTCTTT. This codes for CASSLGLGRGRDTEAFF.